The rows below give T cell receptor beta chains drawn from one sample of a study of blood T cell repertoires in COVID-19. Clones were sequenced by immunoSEQ multiplex PCR, and TCRdb holds only the in-frame ones, with some missing. The table shows some 200,000 clones, with 81% occurring only once. Sequencing input: peripheral blood. Receptors were obtained from a woman in her thirties or forties with COVID-19, enrolled during active disease. CDR3s include the opening cysteine and the closing phenylalanine or tryptophan. The D gene is left open where the match is weak. Size is stated for part of the rows, as once, few or many counts, or as a class when the clone is expanded.

v_gene	j_gene	abundance	d_gene	CDR3nt	CDR3aa
TRBV2	TRBJ2-1	.	.	TGTGCCACCCGGGCCTACAATGAGCAGTTCTTC	CATRAYNEQFF
TRBV6-5	TRBJ2-7	.	TRBD2	TGTGCCAGCGGCCTGACTAGCGGACTCTCCTACGAGCAGTACTTC	CASGLTSGLSYEQYF
TRBV7-8	TRBJ2-5	few	TRBD2	TGTGCCAGCAGCTTAGGACTAGCCGAGACCCAGTACTTC	CASSLGLAETQYF
TRBV6-1	TRBJ1-1	.	.	TGTGCCAGCAGTGAAGGGTTGATCGGTAACACTGAAGCTTTCTTT	CASSEGLIGNTEAFF
TRBV20-1	TRBJ1-4	.	.	TGCAGTGTCCTGGACAGCCCCCAAAGGTTTTTT	CSVLDSPQRFF
TRBV3-1/TRBV3-2	TRBJ1-1	.	.	TGTGCCAGCAGCCAACAGGGGTACACTGAAGCTTTCTTT	CASSQQGYTEAFF
TRBV7-9	TRBJ2-1	.	.	TGTGCCAGCAGCTTAGTCAGTAATGAGCAGTTCTTC	CASSLVSNEQFF
TRBV6-5	TRBJ2-1	many	TRBD2	TGTGCCAGCAGTTACGCGGCGGGGGGCAACAATGAGCAGTTCTTC	CASSYAAGGNNEQFF
TRBV5-6	TRBJ2-7	.	.	TGTGCCAGCAGCCTTTTTAGAGGCAGGGGATACGAGCAGTACTTC	CASSLFRGRGYEQYF
TRBV30	TRBJ1-4	.	.	TGTGCCTGGAGTGACTTTGGAAAACTGTTTTTT	CAWSDFGKLFF
TRBV18	TRBJ2-7	.	TRBD1	TGTGCCAGCTCCCCCACCGGGACAGCTAGTTCCTACGAGCAGTACTTC	CASSPTGTASSYEQYF
TRBV5-6	TRBJ2-7	.	.	TGTGCCAGCAGCTTGCAGGGTCCCTACGAGCAGTACTTC	CASSLQGPYEQYF
TRBV5-3	TRBJ2-1	.	TRBD2	TGTGCCAGAAGCCTAGCCGGGACTAGCGGGGACTACAATGAGCAGTTCTTC	CARSLAGTSGDYNEQFF
TRBV28	TRBJ2-7	.	.	TGTGCCAGCAGTCTAAACCTTAGGACTAATCCCCACGAGCAGTACTTC	CASSLNLRTNPHEQYF
TRBV19	TRBJ2-3	few	TRBD2	TGTGCCAGTAGTATCGGACTAGCGGGGGGCACAGATACGCAGTATTTT	CASSIGLAGGTDTQYF
TRBV4-1	TRBJ1-5	few	TRBD1	TGCGCCAGCAGCCAACGGGACAGGGATCAGCCCCAGCATTTT	CASSQRDRDQPQHF
TRBV2	TRBJ2-1	.	TRBD2	TGTGCCAGCACCCAACTAGCGGGAGTCAGCAATGAGCAGTTCTTC	CASTQLAGVSNEQFF
TRBV5-5	TRBJ2-3	few	TRBD1	TGTGCCAGCACCCATTCACAGGGGGCGAGAGGTACGCAGTATTTT	CASTHSQGARGTQYF